These 14 T cell receptor beta chains were sequenced from one sample in a study of blood T cell repertoires in COVID-19 (dated by TCRdb to about 2020). The library came from the immunoSEQ multiplex PCR assay. Sourced from immuneACCESS, this table was stored by TCRdb with only in-frame sequences that have V and J called. A share of the clones is absent; for the studies checked, an unresolved V gene accounts for under half, and the remainder has no known explanation. The sample yields about 180,000 clones; almost 80% were counted once. The top ten clones comprise 17% of the sample. Sequenced sample: PBMCs or T cells enriched from blood (not recorded which). Receptors originate from a woman aged 45 to 65 who had recovered from COVID-19.

The chain is built from TRBV7-9 and TRBJ2-1, with 12 positions matching TRBD2. The V and J ends lost 5 bases and 13 bases, in that order; junction bases with no gene match: 12. The CDR3 totals 15 residues. The germline CDR1 and CDR2 sequences are SEHNR and FQNEAQ (reference sequence). The CDR3 loop is CASSLETSGRFPQFF. Here the CDR3 DNA reads TGTGCCAGCAGCCTGGAGACTAGCGGGAGATTCCCCCAGTTCTTC.

The V call is TRBV21-1, the J call TRBJ2-7; no DNA check was done on the table's D call, TRBD2. TRBV21-1 is a known pseudogene. The CDR3 is made up of 19 amino acids. The CDR3 DNA reads TGTGCCAGCAGCAAAGTGGCGGGGTTGGCCGAACCCCTCTCCTACGAGCAGTACTTC. This encodes CASSKVAGLAEPLSYEQYF.

In regard to this clone: One junction end does not reproduce the germline sequence, and a read error may be involved. The rearrangement uses TRBV5-1 and TRBJ2-1; a possible D gene is TRBD2 (6 bases). Germline loops: CDR1 SGHRS, CDR2 YFSETQ. The CDR3 length is 16 residues. CDR3 DNA: TGCGCCAGCAGCCCCGTGGGGGGATACGACTACAATGAACAGTTCTTC. It encodes CASSPVGGYDYNEQFF.

V usage is TRBV27 and J usage is TRBJ2-7, with 14 nucleotides matching TRBD2. Germline trimming cut 8 bases from V and 2 bases from J; bases unmatched to any gene: 8. CDR1 MNHEY and CDR2 SMNVEV come from the germline V gene (reference sequence). This CDR3 has 16 amino acids. The CDR3 region has the DNA TGTGCCAGCGGGGGACTAGCGGGAGCATTGGCCTACGAGCAGTACTTC. Translated: CASGGLAGALAYEQYF.

This clone was counted once. The chain couples TRBV27 to TRBJ2-1; D may be TRBD2 (8 bases). The V gene lost 9 bases and the J gene lost 0 bases, with 24 bases spanning the gap. The CDR3 runs to 18 residues. Per the germline V gene, CDR1 is MNHEY and CDR2 is SMNVEV (reference sequence). The CDR3 DNA is TGTGCCAGGAGGGGGCCCAGCGGGAGTCAGAGCTCCTACAATGAGCAGTTCTTC. Its translation is CARRGPSGSQSSYNEQFF.

V is TRBV19 and J is TRBJ1-5; no definite D call. The V end was cut by 7 bases, the J end by 0 bases, with 7 bases between. This CDR3 comprises 13 residues. From germline, CDR1 is LNHDA and CDR2 SQIVND (reference sequence). The CDR3: CASNEDSNQPQHF. As DNA, the CDR3 is TGTGCCAGTAATGAGGATAGCAATCAGCCCCAGCATTTT.

This clone was found a few times. This sequence joins TRBV3-1 (or the pseudogene TRBV3-2) and TRBJ1-2; possible D gene TRBD1, 5 bases. The CDR3 is 14 residues long. Trimming took off 3 bases at V and 3 bases at J, with 11 bases between the two ends. Germline V gene lookup returns CDR1 LGHDT and CDR2 YNNKEL (reference sequence). CDR3: CASSHSSGHYGYTF. DNA for the CDR3: TGTGCCAGCAGCCACTCGTCAGGGCACTATGGCTACACCTTC.

V and J are TRBV7-2 and TRBJ2-3, with a tentative D call TRBD2 (5 bases). CDR1 SGHTA and CDR2 FQGNSA come from the germline V gene. There are 14 residues in the CDR3. Trimming removed 5 bases at V and 2 bases at J, with 11 bases between. The CDR3 coding sequence is TGTGCCAGCAGCCGGGCCGGGATCACAGATACGCAGTATTTT. Its translation is CASSRAGITDTQYF.

The gene calls are TRBV5-1 and TRBJ1-1; no firm D call. V dropped 4 bases and J dropped 4 bases, with 14 bases sitting between them. The germline gives CDR1 SGHRS, CDR2 YFSETQ. The CDR3 covers 14 residues. Here the CDR3 reads CASSPSTGVTEAFF. CDR3 in DNA: TGCGCCAGCAGCCCCTCGACCGGGGTCACTGAAGCTTTCTTT.

This clone was seen just once. Mismatch with germline at one junction end may stem from a read error. The V and J genes are TRBV3-1 (or the pseudogene TRBV3-2) and TRBJ1-1; D remains unclear. Germline CDR1 reads LGHDT; CDR2 reads YNNKEL (reference sequence). This CDR3 has 15 residues. The CDR3 sequence is CAGSQDWGREGDAFF. For the CDR3, the DNA is TGTGCCGGCAGCCAAGACTGGGGTCGGGAGGGCGATGCTTTCTTT.

The chain joins TRBV6-5 to TRBJ2-5, with D unresolved. CDR3 length: 12 residues. The germline V and J ends were trimmed by 0 bases and 7 bases, with 6 bases remaining between them. Per germline, CDR1 MNHEY and CDR2 SVGAGI. As DNA, the CDR3 is TGTGCCAGCAGTTACTCGCCGGGGACCCAGTACTTC. Encoded protein: CASSYSPGTQYF.

The J gene is TRBJ1-1, the V gene TRBV25-1; no firm D call. Looked up from germline, CDR1 is MGHDK and CDR2 is SYGVNS. Trimming removed 4 bases from V and 0 bases from J, with 6 bases in between. The CDR3 is 13 amino acids. CDR3 DNA sequence: TGTGCCAGCAGTGTGGACTTGAACACTGAAGCTTTCTTT. Protein product: CASSVDLNTEAFF.

This chain joins TRBV7-9 and TRBJ1-1; tentative D call: TRBD1 (5 bases). V dropped 1 base and J dropped 6 bases, with 6 bases sitting between them. The CDR3 is made up of 12 amino acids. Germline CDR1 and CDR2: SEHNR and FQNEAQ (reference sequence). Written as DNA, the CDR3 is TGTGCCAGCAGCTTAGTCAGGGCTGAAGCTTTCTTT. Translated: CASSLVRAEAFF.

This clone has more than one count but fewer than ten. The V call is TRBV7-3, the J call TRBJ2-1; 12 nucleotides match TRBD2. V gave up 4 bases and J gave up 7 bases; unmatched junction bases: 14. The CDR3 has 18 amino acids. Looked up from germline, CDR1 is SGHTA and CDR2 is FQGTGA. The CDR3 region has the DNA TGTGCCAGCAGCTCATGGGCGGCCGGGACTAGCGGGTTGAATGAGCAGTTCTTC. It encodes CASSSWAAGTSGLNEQFF.